This record covers a single TCR beta chain. The table came from immunoSEQ multiplex PCR; TCRdb's copy has only in-frame clones and leaves some out. This table holds roughly 200,000 clones, around 83% found once. The data originate from a study of blood T cell repertoires in COVID-19. V shed 3 bases and J shed 5 bases, with 10 bases lying between them. CDR1 is LNHNV, CDR2 YYDKDF, per germline (reference sequence). This CDR3 comprises 13 residues. Sequencing was done on a sample of peripheral blood. The chain links TRBV15 to TRBJ2-5, with D maybe TRBD2 (5 bases). This sequence was found in a human donor in a cohort sampled during active COVID-19. The CDR3 spells CATSRAEAETQYF. As DNA, the CDR3 is TGTGCCACCAGCAGGGCGGAGGCGGAGACCCAGTACTTC.